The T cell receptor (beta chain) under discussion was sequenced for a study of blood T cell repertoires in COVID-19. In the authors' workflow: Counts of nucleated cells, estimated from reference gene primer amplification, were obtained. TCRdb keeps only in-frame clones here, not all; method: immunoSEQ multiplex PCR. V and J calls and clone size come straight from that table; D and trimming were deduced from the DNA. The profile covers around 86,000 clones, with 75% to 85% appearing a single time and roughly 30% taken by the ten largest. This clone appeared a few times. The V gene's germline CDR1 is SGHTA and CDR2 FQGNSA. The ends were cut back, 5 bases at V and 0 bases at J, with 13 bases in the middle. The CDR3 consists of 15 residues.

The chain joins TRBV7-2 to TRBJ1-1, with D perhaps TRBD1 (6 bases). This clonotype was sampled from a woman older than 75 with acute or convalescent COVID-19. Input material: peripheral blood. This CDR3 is CASSQATGMNTEAFF. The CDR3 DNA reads TGTGCCAGCAGCCAAGCTACAGGGATGAACACTGAAGCTTTCTTT.